This TCR beta chain came from a study of cytomegalovirus exposure and HLA in healthy donors. Findings and caveats of the study: In most subjects, TCR beta sequences reportedly gave accurate predictions of HLA-A and HLA-B alleles. A later analysis found common viral pathogens apparently linked to several of the most significant clusters.

In this sample, this clone turned up a few times. Its target is not known. V lost 2 bases to trimming and J lost 2 bases, with 7 bases between them. This CDR3 has 15 amino acids. The germline V gene encodes CDR1 WSHSY and CDR2 SAAADI. PCR involved 60 Vbeta and 13 Jbeta primers. Generated by immunoSEQ multiplex PCR, the TCRdb table keeps only in-frame clones and is missing some. The profile shows roughly 140,000 clones, 65% to 75% of them singletons. The clonotype was recovered from a man between 60 and 75 years old in good health and CMV-seronegative. The chain joins TRBV10-2 to TRBJ2-6, with D tentatively TRBD1 (6 bases). Input material: PBMCs. The CDR3 loop is CASSETGPGANVLTF. The DNA of the CDR3 is TGCGCCAGCAGTGAGACAGGGCCTGGGGCCAACGTCCTGACTTTC.